The present entry profiles one T cell receptor (beta chain) with its context. The antigen is unknown. Memory CD8 T cells were sorted as CD8+CD4-CD45RA-, any CCR7 status. The method was immunoSEQ multiplex PCR; TCRdb's version includes in-frame clones alone and lacks a portion of them. The table records thousands of clones, over 60% of them present only once. The CDR3 consists of 15 residues. The V end lost 6 bases, the J end lost 0 bases, and 9 bases lay between the germline ends. From germline, CDR1 is MNHEY and CDR2 SMNVEV (reference sequence). The data originate from a study of CD39 and CD103 CD8 tumor-infiltrating T cells. About the study: Repertoire comparisons were shown for four patients, including a melanoma patient.

Findings and caveats of the study: Compared with DN, SP and blood memory CD8, DP TILs appeared more oligoclonal.

Specimen: CD8+ T cells sorted from blood. Subset of the sample: total memory CD8 T cells (CD45RA-CCR7+/-) from blood or uninvolved lymph node. The chain combines TRBV27 with TRBJ2-6, with D unresolved. This TCR was sampled from a human donor with head and neck squamous cell carcinoma. CDR3 nucleotides: TGTGCCAGCAGCTTTCATAGCTCTGGGGCCAACGTCCTGACTTTC. It translates to CASSFHSSGANVLTF.